Following are 6 T cell receptor beta chains from one sample sequenced in a study of cytomegalovirus exposure and HLA in healthy donors. PCR used 60 Vbeta primers and 13 Jbeta primers. Sequenced by immunoSEQ multiplex PCR; TCRdb stores in-frame clones only, minus some. In the table there are about 180,000 clones, just over 70% of which are singletons. Sequencing input: PBMCs. All receptors derive from a human donor in good health.

This clone was seen a handful of times. The V call is TRBV13, the J call TRBJ2-7, with D possibly matching TRBD2 (7 bases). Germline CDR1 is PRHDT and CDR2 is FYEKMQ (reference sequence). This CDR3 spans 16 amino acids. V lost 6 bases to trimming and J lost 0 bases, with 18 bases between them. The CDR3 coding sequence is TGTGCCAGCAGTGCCGGGGGGCGGGCATCCTCCTACGAGCAGTACTTC. Residues: CASSAGGRASSYEQYF.

The V and J genes are TRBV7-2 and TRBJ2-5; perhaps TRBD2 as D (6 bases). Trimming removed 2 bases from V and 2 bases from J, with 12 bases in between. Per the germline V gene, CDR1 is SGHTA and CDR2 is FQGNSA. CDR3 length: 15 amino acids. The CDR3 DNA reads TGTGCCAGCAGCTTACCGGAGAGCGGGCAAGAGACCCAGTACTTC. Translated, it gives CASSLPESGQETQYF.

V gene TRBV5-1 combines with J gene TRBJ1-1; D is uncertain. The CDR3 is 16 residues long. Germline V CDR1 and CDR2: SGHRS, YFSETQ. The germline V and J ends were trimmed by 1 base and 5 bases, with 18 bases remaining between them. In DNA form, the CDR3 reads TGCGCCAGCAGCTTGAGGGTGGTTGCCCCGGGGACTGAAGCTTTCTTT. Its translation is CASSLRVVAPGTEAFF.

This chain uses TRBV19 with TRBJ2-3, with 10 bases fitting TRBD1. The CDR3 has 16 residues. Germline V gene data show CDR1 as LNHDA and CDR2 as SQIVND (reference sequence). V shed 1 base and J 4 bases; nucleotides not matched to a gene: 5. The CDR3 sequence is CASSIAGTGAPDTQYF. The DNA of the CDR3 is TGTGCCAGTAGTATAGCTGGGACAGGGGCCCCAGATACGCAGTATTTT.

The gene calls are TRBV6-1 and TRBJ2-1; weak D call: TRBD2 (5 bases). With 2 bases removed from V and 0 bases from J, the gap between germline ends came to 11 bases. The CDR3 spans 16 residues. Germline V gene lookup returns CDR1 MNHNS and CDR2 SASEGT. CDR3 protein: CASSEWLTSSYNEQFF. As DNA, the CDR3 is TGTGCCAGCAGTGAATGGCTAACTAGCTCCTACAATGAGCAGTTCTTC.

The V and J genes are TRBV19 and TRBJ2-7, with 7 nucleotides matching TRBD1. The CDR3 extends over 13 amino acids. The germline gives CDR1 LNHDA, CDR2 SQIVND (reference sequence). Trimming removed 7 bases from V and 2 bases from J; junction bases left unmatched: 5. Written as DNA, the CDR3 is TGTGCCAGTAAGCGGCAGGGGGCCTACGAGCAGTACTTC. It codes for CASKRQGAYEQYF. The variable domain in full, completed from reference TRBV19 and TRBJ2-7, reads DGGITQSPKYLFRKEGQNVTLSCEQNLNHDAMYWYRQDPGQGLRLIYYSQIVNDFQKGDIAEGYSVSREKKESFPLTVTSAQKNPTAFYLCASKRQGAYEQYFGPGTRLTVT.